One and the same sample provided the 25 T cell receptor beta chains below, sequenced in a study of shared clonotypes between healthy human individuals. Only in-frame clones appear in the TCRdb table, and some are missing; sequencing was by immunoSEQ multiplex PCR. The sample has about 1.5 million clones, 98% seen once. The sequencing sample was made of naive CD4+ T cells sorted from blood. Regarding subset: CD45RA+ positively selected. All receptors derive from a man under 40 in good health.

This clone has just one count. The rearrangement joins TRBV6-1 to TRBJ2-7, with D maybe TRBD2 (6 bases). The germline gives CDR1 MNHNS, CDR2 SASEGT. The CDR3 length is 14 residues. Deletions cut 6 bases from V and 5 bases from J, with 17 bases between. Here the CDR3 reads CASSSPGLPHEQYF. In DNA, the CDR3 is TGTGCCAGCAGCTCTCCGGGACTCCCTCACGAGCAGTACTTC.

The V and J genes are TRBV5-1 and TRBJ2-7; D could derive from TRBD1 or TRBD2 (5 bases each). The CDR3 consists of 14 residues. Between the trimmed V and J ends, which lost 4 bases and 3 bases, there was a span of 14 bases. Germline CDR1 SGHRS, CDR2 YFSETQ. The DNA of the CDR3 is TGCGCCAGCAGCATCCGGGACGGAGGCTACGAGCAGTACTTC. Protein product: CASSIRDGGYEQYF.

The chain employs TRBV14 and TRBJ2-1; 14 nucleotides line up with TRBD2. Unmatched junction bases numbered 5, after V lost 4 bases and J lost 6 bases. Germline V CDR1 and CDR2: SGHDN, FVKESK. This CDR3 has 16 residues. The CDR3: CASSPLGLAGANEQFF. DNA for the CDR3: TGTGCCAGCAGCCCCTTGGGACTAGCGGGAGCCAATGAGCAGTTCTTC.

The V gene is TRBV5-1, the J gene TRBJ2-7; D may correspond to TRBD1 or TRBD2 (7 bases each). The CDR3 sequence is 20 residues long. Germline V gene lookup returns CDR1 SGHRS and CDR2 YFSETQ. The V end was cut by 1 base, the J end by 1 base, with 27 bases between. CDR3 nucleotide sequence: TGCGCCAGCAGCTTGTTCCAAGTAAGGAAGACAGGGAGGGTTTCCTACGAGCAGTACTTC. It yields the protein CASSLFQVRKTGRVSYEQYF. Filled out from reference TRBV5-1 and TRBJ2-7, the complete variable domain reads KAGVTQTPRYLIKTRGQQVTLSCSPISGHRSVSWYQQTPGQGLQFLFEYFSETQRNKGNFPGRFSGRQFSNSRSEMNVSTLELGDSALYLCASSLFQVRKTGRVSYEQYFGPGTRLTVT.

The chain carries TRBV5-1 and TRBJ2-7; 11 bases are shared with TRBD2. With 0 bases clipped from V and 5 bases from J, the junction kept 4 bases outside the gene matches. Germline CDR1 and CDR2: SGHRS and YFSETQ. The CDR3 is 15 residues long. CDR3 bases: TGCGCCAGCAGCTTGGGGGCACTAGCGGGAGACGAGCAGTACTTC. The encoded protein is CASSLGALAGDEQYF.

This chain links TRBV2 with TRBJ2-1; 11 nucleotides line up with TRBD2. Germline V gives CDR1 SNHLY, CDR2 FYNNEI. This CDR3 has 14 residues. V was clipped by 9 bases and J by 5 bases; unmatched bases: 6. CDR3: CARPGLADHNEQFF. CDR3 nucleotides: TGTGCCAGGCCGGGACTAGCGGACCACAATGAGCAGTTCTTC.

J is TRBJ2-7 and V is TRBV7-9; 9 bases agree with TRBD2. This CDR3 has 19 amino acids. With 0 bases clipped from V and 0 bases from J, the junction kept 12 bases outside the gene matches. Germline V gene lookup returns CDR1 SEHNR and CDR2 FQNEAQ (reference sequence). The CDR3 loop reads CASSLARLAGLPSSYEQYF. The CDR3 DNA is TGTGCCAGCAGCTTAGCTCGTCTAGCGGGGCTCCCATCCTCCTACGAGCAGTACTTC.

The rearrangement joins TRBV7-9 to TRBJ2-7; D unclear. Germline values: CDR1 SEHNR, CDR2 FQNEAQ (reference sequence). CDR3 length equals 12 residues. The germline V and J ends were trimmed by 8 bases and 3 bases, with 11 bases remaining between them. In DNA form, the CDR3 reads TGTGCCAGCTCGAGACGAAACTACGAGCAGTACTTC. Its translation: CASSRRNYEQYF.

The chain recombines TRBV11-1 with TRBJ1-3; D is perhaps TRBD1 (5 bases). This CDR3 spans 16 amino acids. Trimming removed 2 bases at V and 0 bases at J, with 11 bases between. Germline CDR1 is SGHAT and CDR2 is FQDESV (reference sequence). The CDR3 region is CASSLFRGSSGNTIYF. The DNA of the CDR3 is TGTGCCAGCAGCTTATTTCGGGGGAGCTCTGGAAACACCATATATTTT.

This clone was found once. In DNA form, the CDR3 reads TGTGCCAGCAGTTTAGCGGGAGGGCCAAAGTCCTACGAGCAGTACTTC. Translation gives CASSLAGGPKSYEQYF. The chain joins TRBV5-8 to TRBJ2-7; TRBD2 matches at 11 bases. Germline-derived CDR1 and CDR2 are SGHTS and YDEGEE. V gave up 5 bases and J gave up 1 base; unmatched junction bases: 8. The CDR3 totals 16 residues.

The CDR3 nucleotides are TGTGCCACCAGCAGAGCCCCTGGGAGGCAAGAGACCCAGTACTTC. Translated: CATSRAPGRQETQYF. The chain has TRBV15 and TRBJ2-5; D perhaps matches TRBD2 (6 bases). CDR1 is LNHNV, CDR2 YYDKDF, per germline (reference sequence). Trimming shortened V by 1 base and J by 2 bases, and 11 bases separated the two germline ends. The CDR3 is made up of 15 amino acids.

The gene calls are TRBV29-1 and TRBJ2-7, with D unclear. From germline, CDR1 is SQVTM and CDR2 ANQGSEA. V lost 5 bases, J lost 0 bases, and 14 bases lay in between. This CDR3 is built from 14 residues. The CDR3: CSVKRRLSSYEQYF. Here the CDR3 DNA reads TGCAGCGTTAAAAGAAGACTCAGCTCCTACGAGCAGTACTTC.

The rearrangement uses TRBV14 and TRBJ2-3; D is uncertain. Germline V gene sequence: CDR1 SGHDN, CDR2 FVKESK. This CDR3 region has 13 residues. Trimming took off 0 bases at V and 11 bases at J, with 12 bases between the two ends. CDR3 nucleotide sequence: TGTGCCAGCAGCCAAGAACCGGCGAGCCGGCAGTATTTT. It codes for CASSQEPASRQYF.

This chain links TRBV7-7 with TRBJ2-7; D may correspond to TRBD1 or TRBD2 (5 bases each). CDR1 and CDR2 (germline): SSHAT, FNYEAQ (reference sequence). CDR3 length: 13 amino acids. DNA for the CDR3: TGTGCTAGCTCAACGGGGCCTACCTACGAGCAGTACTTC. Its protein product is CASSTGPTYEQYF.

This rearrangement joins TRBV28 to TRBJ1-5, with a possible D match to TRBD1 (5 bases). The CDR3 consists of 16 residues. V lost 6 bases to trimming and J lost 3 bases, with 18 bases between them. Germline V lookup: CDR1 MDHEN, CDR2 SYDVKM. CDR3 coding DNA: TGTGCCAGCAGCATGAGCCCGGGAGGGGTCAATCAGCCCCAGCATTTT. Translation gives CASSMSPGGVNQPQHF.

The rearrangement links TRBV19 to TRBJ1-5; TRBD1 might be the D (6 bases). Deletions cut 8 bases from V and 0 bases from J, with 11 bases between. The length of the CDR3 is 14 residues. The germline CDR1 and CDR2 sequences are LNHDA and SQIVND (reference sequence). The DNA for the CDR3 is TGTGCCAGTCAAGGACAGTCTAGCAATCAGCCCCAGCATTTT. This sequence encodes CASQGQSSNQPQHF.

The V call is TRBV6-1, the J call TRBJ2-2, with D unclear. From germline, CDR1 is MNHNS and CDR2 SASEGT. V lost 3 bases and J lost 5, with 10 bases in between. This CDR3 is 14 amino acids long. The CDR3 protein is CASSESRWTGELFF. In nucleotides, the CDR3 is TGTGCCAGCAGTGAGAGCAGATGGACCGGGGAGCTGTTTTTT.

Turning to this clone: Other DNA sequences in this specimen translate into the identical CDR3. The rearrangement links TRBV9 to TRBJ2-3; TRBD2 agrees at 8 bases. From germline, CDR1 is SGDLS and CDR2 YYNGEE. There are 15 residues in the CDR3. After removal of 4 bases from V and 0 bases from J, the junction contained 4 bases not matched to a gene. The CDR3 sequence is CASSPRGGSTDTQYF. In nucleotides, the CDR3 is TGTGCCAGCAGCCCCCGGGGGGGCAGCACAGATACGCAGTATTTT.

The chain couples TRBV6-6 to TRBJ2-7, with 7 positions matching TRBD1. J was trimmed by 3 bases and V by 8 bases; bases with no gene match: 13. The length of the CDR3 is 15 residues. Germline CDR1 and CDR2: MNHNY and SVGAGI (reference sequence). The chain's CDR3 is CASARKGGVGYEQYF. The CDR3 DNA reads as TGTGCCAGCGCCCGAAAAGGGGGCGTCGGCTACGAGCAGTACTTC.

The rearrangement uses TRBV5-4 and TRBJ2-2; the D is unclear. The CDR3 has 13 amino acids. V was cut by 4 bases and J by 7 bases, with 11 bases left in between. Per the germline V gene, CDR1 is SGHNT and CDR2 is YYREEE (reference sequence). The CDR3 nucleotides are TGTGCCAGCAGCAAGGACGCAAGCGGGGAGCTGTTTTTT. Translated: CASSKDASGELFF.

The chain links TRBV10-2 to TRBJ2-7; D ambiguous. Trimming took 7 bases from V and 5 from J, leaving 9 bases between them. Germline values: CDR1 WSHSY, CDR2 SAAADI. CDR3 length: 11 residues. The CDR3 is CASTGLNEQYF. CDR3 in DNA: TGCGCCAGCACTGGCCTGAACGAGCAGTACTTC.

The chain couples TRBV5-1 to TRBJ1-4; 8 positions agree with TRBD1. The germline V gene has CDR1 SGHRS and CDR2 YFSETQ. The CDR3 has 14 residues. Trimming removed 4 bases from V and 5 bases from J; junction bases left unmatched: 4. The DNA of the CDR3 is TGCGCCAGCAGCCCCGGACAGGGCAATGAAAAACTGTTTTTT. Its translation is CASSPGQGNEKLFF.

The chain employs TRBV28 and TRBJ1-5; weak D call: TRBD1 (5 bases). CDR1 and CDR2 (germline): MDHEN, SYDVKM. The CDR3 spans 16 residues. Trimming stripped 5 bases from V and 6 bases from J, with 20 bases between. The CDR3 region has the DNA TGTGCCAGCAGTCCGTGGGCTGGGGGGGAAGGTCAGCCCCAGCATTTT. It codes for CASSPWAGGEGQPQHF.

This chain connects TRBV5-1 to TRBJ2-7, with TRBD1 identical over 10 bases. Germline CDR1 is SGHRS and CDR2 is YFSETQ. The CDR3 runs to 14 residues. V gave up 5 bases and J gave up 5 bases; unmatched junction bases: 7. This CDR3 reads CASRPGQGWHEQYF. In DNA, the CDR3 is TGCGCCAGCAGGCCGGGACAGGGGTGGCACGAGCAGTACTTC.

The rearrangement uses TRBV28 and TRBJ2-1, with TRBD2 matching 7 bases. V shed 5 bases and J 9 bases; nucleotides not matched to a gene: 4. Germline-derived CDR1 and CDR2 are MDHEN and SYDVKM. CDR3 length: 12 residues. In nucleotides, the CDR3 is TGTGCCAGCAGTATAACTAGCGTTGAGCAGTTCTTC. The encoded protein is CASSITSVEQFF.